Listed here are 19 T cell receptor beta chains from one sample, sequenced in a study of vaccination and CD4 T cells after COVID-19. With the Oncomine TCR Beta short-read assay, DNA from cultured CD4+ T cells was sequenced. TCRdb called the PCR reads again in MiXCR, with one record for every CDR3 protein. Of around 7,100 distinct CDR3 sequences listed, approximately 60% are singletons. Antigen specificity for these receptors is unknown. Treatment indicated: approximately nine-day PBMC culture with coronavirus spike peptide pools or control peptides (ViraFEST assay). One should note that the unexposed donor's CD4+ T cells were collected before the COVID-19 pandemic (2011-2018). The specimen was CD4+ T cells from blood, cultured in vitro. The receptors here all came from a human donor in good health.

This clonotype was seen only a few times. The V call is TRBV19, the J call TRBJ1-2, with a tentative D call TRBD1 (6 bases). V was pared by 7 bases and J by 4 bases, with 10 bases between. The germline V gene has CDR1 LNHDA and CDR2 SQIVND (reference sequence). This CDR3 contains 12 residues. This CDR3 reads CASKGGGYGYTF. In DNA form, the CDR3 reads TGTGCCAGTAAGGGGGGTGGCTATGGCTACACCTTC.

V is TRBV20-1 and J is TRBJ1-4; 8 bases align to TRBD1. CDR1 is DFQATT and CDR2 is SNEGSKA in the germline V gene (reference sequence). CDR3 length: 16 residues. Unmatched junction bases numbered 11, after V lost 0 bases and J lost 8 bases. This CDR3 is CSARDSGRGPVEKLFF. The CDR3 nucleotides are TGCAGTGCTAGAGATTCAGGCAGGGGGCCGGTCGAAAAACTGTTTTTT.

The CDR3 protein is CSARTGKVQETQYF. In DNA form, the CDR3 reads TGCAGTGCTAGAACAGGGAAGGTCCAAGAGACCCAGTACTTC. The chain joins TRBV20-1 to TRBJ2-5, with a weak D call TRBD1 (6 bases). The CDR3 consists of 14 residues. The germline V gene has CDR1 DFQATT and CDR2 SNEGSKA (reference sequence). The ends were cut back, 2 bases at V and 1 base at J, with 11 bases in the middle.

This chain uses TRBV25-1 with TRBJ1-5, with a possible D match to TRBD1 (6 bases). The germline V gene has CDR1 MGHDK and CDR2 SYGVNS. V was shortened by 3 bases and J by 3 bases, with 12 bases between the two germline ends. This CDR3 is built from 15 residues. The CDR3, as DNA: TGTGCCAGCAGTGAGTGGGCAGGGGACAATCAGCCCCAGCATTTT. Translation: CASSEWAGDNQPQHF.

The chain combines TRBV5-1 with TRBJ2-5; D unresolved. Per the germline V gene, CDR1 is SGHRS and CDR2 is YFSETQ. The CDR3 consists of 14 residues. V was pared by 4 bases and J by 4 bases, with 14 bases between. The CDR3 reads CASSRPPHRETQYF. The CDR3 DNA sequence: TGCGCCAGCAGCCGACCCCCCCACCGAGAGACCCAGTACTTC.

This clonotype has a handful of counts. This chain joins TRBV20-1 and TRBJ1-2, with D tentatively TRBD1 (5 bases). The germline CDR1 and CDR2 sequences are DFQATT and SNEGSKA (reference sequence). V was clipped by 3 bases and J by 8 bases, with 13 bases between them. The CDR3 covers 12 residues. The CDR3 DNA sequence: TGCAGTGCTAGTGTCTTGGGGGGAGGCTACACCTTC. Its translation: CSASVLGGGYTF.

This clonotype rates as large (0.1 to 1%). The rearrangement links TRBV12-3 or TRBV12-4 to TRBJ2-7; 12 bases fit TRBD1. This CDR3 is 16 amino acids long. J was trimmed by 0 bases and V by 1 base; bases with no gene match: 1. The CDR3: CASSLGGQGASYEQYF. DNA of the CDR3: TGTGCCAGCAGTTTAGGGGGACAGGGGGCCTCCTACGAGCAGTACTTC.

This clonotype has just a few counts. The gene calls are TRBV7-9 and TRBJ1-5; no definite D call. The CDR3 has 14 amino acids. Germline loops: CDR1 SEHNR, CDR2 FQNEAQ (reference sequence). The germline V and J ends were trimmed by 1 base and 5 bases, with 9 bases remaining between them. In nucleotides, the CDR3 is TGTGCCAGCAGCTTAGGGGCGCAGGATCAGCCCCAGCATTTT. It specifies CASSLGAQDQPQHF.

The V call is TRBV5-1, the J call TRBJ2-1; D ambiguous. The CDR3 is 11 residues long. Trimming cost V 2 bases and J 8 bases, with 5 bases left between them. The V gene's germline CDR1 is SGHRS and CDR2 YFSETQ. The CDR3 DNA follows: TGCGCCAGCAGCTTAATCTATGAGCAGTTCTTC. Amino acids: CASSLIYEQFF. Drawing the rest from reference TRBV5-1 and TRBJ2-1, the complete variable domain is KAGVTQTPRYLIKTRGQQVTLSCSPISGHRSVSWYQQTPGQGLQFLFEYFSETQRNKGNFPGRFSGRQFSNSRSEMNVSTLELGDSALYLCASSLIYEQFFGPGTRLTVL.

The CDR3 DNA is TGTGCCAGCAGCCCCACTAGCGGGAACTACAATGAGCAGTTCTTC. Residues: CASSPTSGNYNEQFF. V and J are TRBV7-2 and TRBJ2-1, with 10 bases lining up with TRBD2. The CDR3 runs 15 residues. Trimming at V came to 5 bases and at J to 3 bases, leaving 4 bases not matched to a gene. The germline V gene has CDR1 SGHTA and CDR2 FQGNSA.

CDR3: CASSQRVAGASLEETQYF. Here the CDR3 DNA reads TGCGCCAGCAGCCAAAGGGTAGCGGGAGCTAGTTTGGAAGAGACCCAGTACTTC. The chain combines TRBV4-1 with TRBJ2-5; 9 bases match TRBD2. V shed 2 bases, J shed 3 bases, and the junction held 13 bases outside the gene matches. The CDR3 extends over 18 amino acids. In germline, CDR1 is MGHRA, CDR2 YSYEKL.

In this sample, this clonotype turned up a few times. The chain couples TRBV20-1 to TRBJ2-5, with 12 positions matching TRBD2. Per the germline V gene, CDR1 is DFQATT and CDR2 is SNEGSKA (reference sequence). Losses at the gene ends were 6 bases for V and 5 bases for J; bases not matched to a gene: 10. This CDR3 is built from 15 residues. The CDR3 nucleotides are TGCAGTGCATCCGGGCTAGCGGGAGGGGGGGAGACCCAGTACTTC. Its translation: CSASGLAGGGETQYF.

The chain couples TRBV6-5 to TRBJ2-1, with D tentatively TRBD1 (6 bases). CDR1 is MNHEY and CDR2 is SVGAGI in the germline V gene. The CDR3 has 14 residues. V was shortened by 4 bases and J by 9 bases, with 16 bases between the two germline ends. The CDR3, as DNA: TGTGCCAGCAGTTGGGAGAGGGGGATGAGTGAGCAGTTCTTC. Translating it yields CASSWERGMSEQFF.

The chain carries TRBV5-4 and TRBJ1-2, with D tentatively TRBD1 (5 bases). Looked up from germline, CDR1 is SGHNT and CDR2 is YYREEE (reference sequence). Trimming left V 0 bases short and J 8 bases short, with 17 bases between. The CDR3 sequence is 15 residues long. CDR3 DNA: TGTGCCAGCAGCTTGGTAGGCCCAGGGCAGGGCGGCTACACCTTC. It encodes CASSLVGPGQGGYTF.

The genes are TRBV15 and TRBJ2-1, with 11 bases identical to TRBD2. Looked up from germline, CDR1 is LNHNV and CDR2 is YYDKDF (reference sequence). The CDR3 is 14 residues long. V lost 6 bases, J lost 4 bases, and 2 bases stayed unmatched. CDR3 DNA: TGTGCCACCAGTAGCGGGGGGGCTTACAATGAGCAGTTCTTC. Translating it yields CATSSGGAYNEQFF.

This chain uses TRBV18 with TRBJ1-1, with unresolved D. The V end was cut by 3 bases, the J end by 5 bases, with 13 bases between. The CDR3 runs 14 residues. The germline V gene encodes CDR1 KGHSH and CDR2 LQKENI. Here the CDR3 DNA reads TGTGCCAGCTCACCGGAGGCCCTAGGAACTGAAGCTTTCTTT. Protein: CASSPEALGTEAFF.

V and J are TRBV6-2 or TRBV6-3 and TRBJ1-1; TRBD1 might be the D (5 bases). Trimming removed 7 bases from V and 0 bases from J, with 12 bases in between. In germline, CDR1 is MNHEY, CDR2 SVGEGT. The CDR3 runs 14 residues. For the CDR3, the DNA is TGTGCCAGCACCCTATGGGGGATGAACACTGAAGCTTTCTTT. Translation gives CASTLWGMNTEAFF.

The rearrangement joins TRBV7-9 to TRBJ1-4, with D possibly matching TRBD1 (5 bases). V gave up 5 bases and J gave up 4 bases, with 11 bases separating them. The CDR3 has 14 residues. The V gene's germline CDR1 is SEHNR and CDR2 FQNEAQ (reference sequence). The CDR3 reads CASSHRSLNEKLFF. CDR3 DNA sequence: TGTGCCAGCAGCCACAGGAGCCTTAATGAAAAACTGTTTTTT.

V usage is TRBV5-1 and J usage is TRBJ2-3, with 8 bases identical to TRBD2. In germline, CDR1 is SGHRS, CDR2 YFSETQ. The CDR3 runs to 14 residues. Trimming at V came to 3 bases and at J to 4 bases, leaving 4 bases not matched to a gene. CDR3 DNA: TGCGCCAGCAGCTCCTCAGCGGGAGCAGATACGCAGTATTTT. Translated: CASSSSAGADTQYF.